This paragraph reports one T cell receptor (beta chain). Participants, about 18 to 95 years old, spanned 25 or so US areas. Donors of Cohort 3 who recovered were those that had two negative PCRs, clearance, or symptom resolution. TCRdb's table, derived via immunoSEQ multiplex PCR, lists solely in-frame clones and lacks some. The data hold 200,000 to 250,000 clones, with 70% to 85% observed a single time. The data were taken from a study of blood T cell repertoires in COVID-19. Study context: The samples span acute and convalescent COVID-19 from the United States, Italy and Spain. PBMCs, B-cell-depleted T cells, or T cells provided the cDNA or gDNA that made up the material.

The CDR3 has 14 residues. Germline CDR1 is SGHRS and CDR2 is YFSETQ. V gave up 1 base and J gave up 4 bases, with 12 bases separating them. The sequenced material came from PBMCs or T cells enriched from blood (not recorded which). V and J are TRBV5-1 and TRBJ2-7, with D hard to call. The clonotype was recovered from a man aged 60-69 years who had recovered from COVID-19. DNA for the CDR3: TGCGCCAGCAGCTTGAGTGGGCCTCCATACGAGCAGTACTTC. It translates to CASSLSGPPYEQYF.